This T cell receptor (beta chain) derives from a study of T cell responses to AZD1222 COVID-19 vaccine. Assay: immunoSEQ multiplex PCR; the TCRdb copy retains only in-frame clones and omits some. The sample includes approximately 75,000 clones, 80% to 90% seen only once; the top ten take around 20%. V was pared by 4 bases and J by 5 bases, with 18 bases between. Germline V CDR1 and CDR2: SGHDT, YYEEEE. The CDR3 has 15 residues. The rearrangement uses TRBV5-6 and TRBJ1-2; a possible D gene is TRBD1 (6 bases). The source of this sequence is an adult who received the AZD1222 COVID-19 vaccine. Sequencing was performed on peripheral blood, taken 28 days after the second AZD1222 dose. The CDR3 loop reads CASSGQPPVDYGYTF. CDR3 bases: TGTGCCAGCAGCGGACAGCCCCCTGTTGATTATGGCTACACCTTC.